This entry lists 8 T cell receptor beta chains sequenced from one sample in a study of T cells in Graves' hyperthyroidism and ophthalmopathy. Amplification of TCR beta CDR3 regions was performed using RNA transcripts as template. HTBI primers were the set used in a first-round RT-PCR of the TCR CDR3. Each CDR3 protein gets one entry after TCRdb re-called the multiplex PCR reads with MiXCR. The repertoire consists of around 530,000 distinct CDR3 sequences, with 17% occurring once and the leading ten covering approximately 18%. The sample comprised blood. The source of these receptors is a young woman with Graves' ophthalmopathy.

This chain joins TRBV12-3 or TRBV12-4 and TRBJ1-6, with D perhaps matching TRBD1 (6 bases). This CDR3 region has 14 residues. Trimming stripped 6 bases from V and 6 bases from J, with 12 bases between. CDR3 nucleotides: TGTGCCAGCAGGGCACAGGGTCCTAATTCACCCCTCCACTTT. Its translation: CASRAQGPNSPLHF.

This clonotype was seen many times. The rearrangement joins TRBV20-1 to TRBJ2-7; D not resolved. The germline V gene encodes CDR1 DFQATT and CDR2 SNEGSKA (reference sequence). This CDR3 spans 12 amino acids. V shed 5 bases and J shed 6 bases, with 14 bases lying between them. CDR3 amino acids: CSAAVFYGEQYF. In DNA form, the CDR3 reads TGCAGTGCTGCTGTCTTCTACGGCGAGCAGTACTTC.

This clonotype showed up many times. The CDR3 region has the DNA TGTGCCAGCAGCTTAGATGTTGGGGCCTACACCTTC. Amino acids: CASSLDVGAYTF. This sequence joins TRBV7-2 and TRBJ1-2, with D maybe TRBD1 (5 bases). Germline CDR1 SGHTA, CDR2 FQGNSA. V was pared by 1 base and J by 10 bases, with 10 bases between. This CDR3 spans 12 amino acids.

This clonotype was detected only once. This chain links TRBV6-1 with TRBJ1-6; 7 positions agree with TRBD1. CDR3 length equals 14 residues. CDR1 and CDR2 (germline): MNHNS, SASEGT. The junction had 9 bases not matched to a gene; V was cut back by 6 bases and J by 10 bases. This CDR3 reads CASRDTGDGSPLHF. The CDR3 coding sequence is TGTGCCAGCAGGGATACAGGGGACGGATCACCCCTCCACTTT.

This chain links TRBV7-8 with TRBJ1-6, with TRBD1 as a possible D gene (6 bases). The CDR3 extends over 15 amino acids. Trimming left V 5 bases short and J 4 bases short, with 12 bases between. Germline-derived CDR1 and CDR2 are SGHVS and FQNEAQ. CDR3 region: CASSPRGGYNSPLHF. In DNA, the CDR3 is TGTGCCAGCAGCCCTAGGGGGGGATATAATTCACCCCTCCACTTT. The full variable domain, completed using reference TRBV7-8 and TRBJ1-6, is GAGVSQSPRYKVAKRGQDVALRCDPISGHVSLFWYQQALGQGPEFLTYFQNEAQLDKSGLPSDRFFAERPEGSVSTLKIQRTQQEDSAVYLCASSPRGGYNSPLHFGNGTRLTVT.

This clonotype was picked up many times. The chain recombines TRBV5-1 with TRBJ2-1; 11 nucleotides align to TRBD1. Unmatched junction bases numbered 3, after V lost 3 bases and J lost 1 base. The germline CDR1 and CDR2 sequences are SGHRS and YFSETQ. The CDR3 is 16 residues long. The CDR3 loop is CASSYGDRGSYNEQFF. In DNA, the CDR3 is TGCGCCAGCAGCTACGGGGACAGGGGGTCCTACAATGAGCAGTTCTTC.

This clonotype was detected many times. The V call is TRBV27, the J call TRBJ2-7; 11 bases align to TRBD2. This CDR3 contains 14 residues. Germline CDR1 MNHEY, CDR2 SMNVEV (reference sequence). After removal of 4 bases from V and 7 bases from J, the junction contained 6 bases not matched to a gene. CDR3 region: CASSSLAGGGEQYF. The CDR3 region has the DNA TGTGCCAGCAGTTCCCTAGCGGGGGGCGGTGAGCAGTACTTC.

With respect to this clonotype: Sequence at one end of the junction differs from germline and may be a read error. The rearrangement joins TRBV27 to TRBJ1-5; possibly TRBD1 for D (6 bases). The CDR3 is made up of 14 amino acids. CDR1 is MNHEY and CDR2 is SMNVEV in the germline V gene (reference sequence). The CDR3 is CASSQTGFNQSQHF. CDR3 nucleotide sequence: TGTGCCAGCAGCCAGACAGGCTTCAATCAGTCCCAGCATTTT.